The 27 T cell receptor beta chains below come from one sample, sequenced in a study of spatial heterogeneity in lung cancer. Time point defined: sample taken at primary tumor resection. Whole RNA, isolated from tumor, nontumor lung or frozen PBMC, was sequenced without prior sorting. TCRdb processed the 5' RACE reads anew with MiXCR; each CDR3 protein has one entry. The table lists 40,000 to 55,000 distinct CDR3 sequences, roughly an eighth of them singletons, with 50% to 60% in the top ten. Specimen: PBMCs, collected at surgery. These receptors were obtained from a male donor with early-stage non-small cell lung cancer.

The DNA for the CDR3 is TGTGCCAGCAGCTTAATAAGGACTAGAGCGAGCGGGGAGCTGTTTTTT. As protein: CASSLIRTRASGELFF. The V gene is TRBV11-2, the J gene TRBJ2-2; 7 nucleotides align to TRBD2. This CDR3 is 16 amino acids long. CDR1 and CDR2 (germline): SGHAT, FQNNGV. The ends lost 2 bases at V and 7 bases at J; junction bases unmatched: 10.

The chain has TRBV4-3 and TRBJ2-5; D gene unclear. The CDR3 runs to 13 residues. Per the germline V gene, CDR1 is LGHNA and CDR2 is YSLEER. Trimming removed 1 base from V and 2 bases from J, with 5 bases in between. CDR3 sequence (DNA): TGCGCCAGCAGCCAAGGGGTGCAAGAGACCCAGTACTTC. Residues: CASSQGVQETQYF.

In this sample, this clonotype turned up many times. The chain carries TRBV6-5 and TRBJ2-5; 8 bases fit TRBD2. The V gene end was trimmed by 3 bases and the J gene end by 5 bases; junction bases not matched to a gene: 5. The germline CDR1 and CDR2 sequences are MNHEY and SVGAGI. The CDR3 contains 14 residues. The CDR3 sequence: CASSYPSGSETQYF. CDR3 coding DNA: TGTGCCAGCAGTTATCCCAGCGGGAGTGAGACCCAGTACTTC.

This clonotype was counted ten times or more. A much larger clone differs by one base, so this may be a read error. J is TRBJ2-5 and V is TRBV5-5; TRBD1 aligns across 8 bases. The germline gives CDR1 SGHKS, CDR2 YYEKEE (reference sequence). The length of the CDR3 is 14 residues. With V trimmed by 4 bases and J by 4 bases, 6 bases remained unmatched. As DNA, the CDR3 is TGTGCCAGCAGCCCAGACAGGGGCGGAGAGACCCAGTACTTC. This translates into CASSPDRGGETQYF. The variable domain in full, with the rest retrieved from reference TRBV5-5 and TRBJ2-5, is DAGVTQSPTHLIKTRGQQVTLRCSPISGHKSVSWYQQVLGQGPQFIFQYYEKEERGRGNFPDRFSARQFPNYSSELNVNALLLGDSALYLCASSPDRGGETQYFGPGTRLLVL.

This clonotype was detected ten times or more. The rearrangement links TRBV6-5 to TRBJ2-7, with 7 positions matching TRBD2. CDR1 is MNHEY and CDR2 is SVGAGI in the germline V gene. This CDR3 comprises 16 residues. V trimming: 0 bases; J trimming: 7 bases; junction bases outside the gene matches: 12. CDR3 in amino acids: CASSYSRERPLGEQYF. As DNA, the CDR3 is TGTGCCAGCAGTTACTCGCGGGAGAGACCTCTAGGGGAGCAGTACTTC.

The chain couples TRBV7-9 to TRBJ2-3; D ambiguous. Trimming pared 1 base from V and 2 bases from J, leaving 7 bases between. This CDR3 contains 14 residues. In germline, CDR1 is SEHNR, CDR2 FQNEAQ (reference sequence). The DNA for the CDR3 is TGTGCCAGCAGCTTAGTCGCCAACACAGATACGCAGTATTTT. Translation: CASSLVANTDTQYF. The whole variable domain, filled in from reference TRBV7-9 and TRBJ2-3, reads DTGVSQNPRHKITKRGQNVTFRCDPISEHNRLYWYRQTLGQGPEFLTYFQNEAQLEKSRLLSDRFSAERPKGSFSTLEIQRTEQGDSAMYLCASSLVANTDTQYFGPGTRLTVL.

This clonotype has ten or more counts. The V call is TRBV5-6, the J call TRBJ1-3, with D possibly being TRBD1 (5 bases). This CDR3 comprises 15 residues. The V and J ends lost 0 bases and 1 base respectively, with 8 bases between them. Germline assignment: CDR1 SGHDT and CDR2 YYEEEE. The CDR3 nucleotides read TGTGCCAGCAGCTTGGACAGGCATTCTGGAAACACCATATATTTT. This translates into CASSLDRHSGNTIYF.

This clonotype was detected a few times. The J gene is TRBJ1-3, the V gene TRBV7-2; D is undetermined. CDR3 length equals 15 residues. Trimming left V 1 base short and J 1 base short, with 8 bases between. Germline lookup yields CDR1 SGHTA and CDR2 FQGNSA. CDR3: CASSLGVGSGNTIYF. The DNA of the CDR3 is TGTGCCAGCAGCTTAGGCGTGGGTTCTGGAAACACCATATATTTT. The variable domain in full, with the rest retrieved from reference TRBV7-2 and TRBJ1-3, is GAGVSQSPSNKVTEKGKDVELRCDPISGHTALYWYRQSLGQGLEFLIYFQGNSAPDKSGLPSDRFSAERTGGSVSTLTIQRTQQEDSAVYLCASSLGVGSGNTIYFGEGSWLTVV.

This clonotype has at least ten counts. The chain uses TRBV28 and TRBJ1-6; a possible D gene is TRBD1 (5 bases). The V and J ends lost 5 bases and 13 bases respectively, with 18 bases between them. The CDR3 has 14 amino acids. CDR1 is MDHEN and CDR2 is SYDVKM in the germline V gene. As DNA, the CDR3 is TGTGCCAGCAGTCGAGGGGCCAAATTGGGTCCCCTCCACTTT. Translation: CASSRGAKLGPLHF.

This clonotype has a count of ten or more. The rearrangement joins TRBV11-3 to TRBJ2-5; possibly TRBD1 for D (7 bases). Germline CDR1 SGHNT, CDR2 YENEEA. This CDR3 has 12 amino acids. V shed 11 bases and J shed 4 bases, with 14 bases lying between them. This chain's CDR3 is CACSGGGETQYF. The CDR3 DNA is TGTGCCTGCTCAGGGGGAGGAGAGACCCAGTACTTC.

The chain carries TRBV15 and TRBJ1-1; TRBD1 is a possible D gene (5 bases). This CDR3 is built from 16 residues. Germline V lookup: CDR1 LNHNV, CDR2 YYDKDF (reference sequence). V was pared by 5 bases and J by 1 base, with 17 bases between. The CDR3 DNA follows: TGTGCCACCAGCCTCGGGGCGAGGTTCGGGAACACTGAAGCTTTCTTT. It yields the protein CATSLGARFGNTEAFF. Using reference TRBV15 and TRBJ1-1 for the parts outside the CDR3, the full variable domain is DAMVIQNPRYQVTQFGKPVTLSCSQTLNHNVMYWYQQKSSQAPKLLFHYYDKDFNNEADTPDNFQSRRPNTSFCFLDIRSPGLGDTAMYLCATSLGARFGNTEAFFGQGTRLTVV.

The gene calls are TRBV3-1 and TRBJ2-5, with 8 bases identical to TRBD2. The CDR3 is made up of 14 amino acids. Germline V gene lookup returns CDR1 LGHDT and CDR2 YNNKEL (reference sequence). The ends lost 8 bases at V and 4 bases at J; junction bases unmatched: 9. CDR3 amino acids: CASALAGGTETQYF. In DNA, the CDR3 is TGTGCCAGCGCTCTGGCGGGGGGAACAGAGACCCAGTACTTC.

This clonotype was counted ten times or more. V and J are TRBV2 and TRBJ1-6; the D gene is possibly TRBD1 (6 bases). CDR1 and CDR2 from the germline V gene are SNHLY and FYNNEI. V was pared by 5 bases and J by 0 bases, with 11 bases between. The CDR3 consists of 16 residues. As DNA, the CDR3 is TGTGCCAGCAGTCCCCAGGGGAGCTCCTATAATTCACCCCTCCACTTT. Translation: CASSPQGSSYNSPLHF.

This clonotype has a count of ten or more. For the CDR3, the DNA is TGTGCCAGCACCTTAGCGGGAGACACCACAGATACGCAGTATTTT. Its translation is CASTLAGDTTDTQYF. This chain joins TRBV27 and TRBJ2-3, with TRBD2 matching over 9 bases. The V and J ends lost 7 bases and 2 bases, in that order; junction bases with no gene match: 7. The germline CDR1 and CDR2 sequences are MNHEY and SMNVEV (reference sequence). The CDR3 extends over 15 amino acids.

A few counts support this clonotype. The chain combines TRBV12-3 or TRBV12-4 with TRBJ2-1; TRBD2 matches 9 bases. V was clipped by 5 bases and J by 4 bases; unmatched bases: 12. The CDR3 is made up of 17 amino acids. This CDR3 reads CASSPGGSGGSYNEQFF. CDR3 DNA: TGTGCCAGCAGTCCAGGGGGTAGCGGGGGTTCGTACAATGAGCAGTTCTTC.

V gene TRBV2 combines with J gene TRBJ1-1; TRBD1 matches at 10 bases. The germline CDR1 and CDR2 sequences are SNHLY and FYNNEI. This CDR3 is 13 amino acids long. The J segment lost 5 bases and the V segment lost 4 bases, leaving 1 base of the junction unmatched. CDR3 loop: CASSGDRGTEAFF. CDR3 DNA: TGTGCCAGCAGTGGGGACAGGGGAACTGAAGCTTTCTTT.

This clonotype showed up just a few times. The chain recombines TRBV6-4 with TRBJ2-1; 9 bases agree with TRBD2. This CDR3 has 15 residues. Germline loops: CDR1 MRHNA, CDR2 SNTAGT. V gave up 6 bases and J gave up 2 bases; unmatched junction bases: 5. CDR3 sequence reads: CASRVIAGAYNEQFF. For the CDR3, the DNA is TGTGCCAGCAGAGTTATAGCGGGGGCCTACAATGAGCAGTTCTTC.

This clonotype showed up many times. The chain combines TRBV10-3 with TRBJ2-7; 10 nucleotides line up with TRBD2. CDR1 and CDR2 (germline): ENHRY, SYGVKD. The V gene end was trimmed by 6 bases and the J gene end by 3 bases; junction bases not matched to a gene: 2. This CDR3 is built from 13 residues. The CDR3 region is CAISIAGGYEQYF. CDR3 nucleotides: TGTGCCATCAGCATAGCGGGGGGCTACGAGCAGTACTTC.

This clonotype has ten or more counts. This chain joins TRBV27 and TRBJ1-5; D uncertain. V lost 3 bases to trimming and J lost 0 bases, with 3 bases between them. Germline loops: CDR1 MNHEY, CDR2 SMNVEV (reference sequence). The CDR3 runs 13 residues. The CDR3 coding sequence is TGTGCCAGCAGTTTTTATAGCAATCAGCCCCAGCATTTT. This encodes CASSFYSNQPQHF.

The chain joins TRBV3-1 to TRBJ2-3; D is unresolved. Germline lookup yields CDR1 LGHDT and CDR2 YNNKEL (reference sequence). This CDR3 contains 14 residues. Trimming cost V 6 bases and J 4 bases, with 14 bases left between them. CDR3 sequence reads: CASRWTLKADTQYF. The CDR3 DNA follows: TGTGCCAGCAGATGGACCCTGAAGGCAGATACGCAGTATTTT.

This clonotype was seen a handful of times. This chain uses TRBV7-2 with TRBJ1-3; unclear D gene. The CDR3 length is 14 residues. Trimming left V 4 bases short and J 1 base short, with 8 bases between. From germline, CDR1 is SGHTA and CDR2 FQGNSA. CDR3 loop: CASSSSPSGNTIYF. CDR3 bases: TGTGCCAGCAGCTCCAGCCCATCTGGAAACACCATATATTTT.

This clonotype showed up many times. This chain joins TRBV28 and TRBJ2-1; D might be TRBD1 or TRBD2, each matching 5 bases. V lost 5 bases, J lost 3 bases, and 14 bases lay in between. CDR1 MDHEN and CDR2 SYDVKM come from the germline V gene. CDR3 size: 15 residues. The CDR3 bases are TGTGCCAGCAGTCTCCGGGACGGAGGCTACAATGAGCAGTTCTTC. It translates to CASSLRDGGYNEQFF.

This clonotype was seen a handful of times. The chain uses TRBV20-1 and TRBJ2-3; the match to TRBD2 covers 10 bases. The CDR3 runs 14 residues. The germline V gene has CDR1 DFQATT and CDR2 SNEGSKA (reference sequence). Losses at the gene ends were 6 bases for V and 2 bases for J; bases not matched to a gene: 5. The CDR3 nucleotides are TGCAGTGCGAGTAGCGGGGGGAACACAGATACGCAGTATTTT. It yields the protein CSASSGGNTDTQYF.

This rearrangement joins TRBV11-1 to TRBJ2-1; 11 bases line up with TRBD2. CDR1 and CDR2 (germline): SGHAT, FQDESV (reference sequence). CDR3 length: 16 amino acids. V trimming: 1 base; J trimming: 6 bases; junction bases outside the gene matches: 5. CDR3 nucleotide sequence: TGTGCCAGCAGCTTAGAACTAGCGGGGGCTAGCAATGAGCAGTTCTTC. Protein: CASSLELAGASNEQFF.

Ten or more counts support this clonotype. J is TRBJ1-1 and V is TRBV3-1, with unresolved D. The CDR3 totals 14 residues. The V end lost 3 bases, the J end lost 5 bases, and 13 bases lay between the germline ends. Germline-derived CDR1 and CDR2 are LGHDT and YNNKEL (reference sequence). The CDR3 DNA reads TGTGCCAGCAGCCAGACTTCGTCAAGGACTGAAGCTTTCTTT. Translation gives CASSQTSSRTEAFF. Full variable domain (outside the CDR3, taken from reference TRBV3-1 and TRBJ1-1): DTAVSQTPKYLVTQMGNDKSIKCEQNLGHDTMYWYKQDSKKFLKIMFSYNNKELIINETVPNRFSPKSPDKAHLNLHINSLELGDSAVYFCASSQTSSRTEAFFGQGTRLTVV.

The chain recombines TRBV2 with TRBJ1-2, with a possible D match to TRBD1 (5 bases). CDR3 length: 11 amino acids. CDR1 is SNHLY and CDR2 is FYNNEI in the germline V gene. V gave up 9 bases and J gave up 0 bases, with 5 bases separating them. CDR3 DNA: TGTGCCAGGGACACTAACTATGGCTACACCTTC. Protein product: CARDTNYGYTF. The variable domain in full, with the rest retrieved from reference TRBV2 and TRBJ1-2, is EPEVTQTPSHQVTQMGQEVILRCVPISNHLYFYWYRQILGQKVEFLVSFYNNEISEKSEIFDDQFSVERPDGSNFTLKIRSTKLEDSAMYFCARDTNYGYTFGSGTRLTVV.

The rearrangement links TRBV3-1 to TRBJ2-3, with D possibly TRBD2 on 5 matching bases. V was clipped by 3 bases and J by 0 bases, with 7 bases between them. Germline values: CDR1 LGHDT, CDR2 YNNKEL (reference sequence). The length of the CDR3 is 14 residues. The CDR3 DNA follows: TGTGCCAGCAGCCAGAGGGCTAGCACAGATACGCAGTATTTT. Translating gives CASSQRASTDTQYF.